The 17 T cell receptor beta chains below all came from one sample that was sequenced in a study of blood T cell repertoires in COVID-19 (TCRdb year 2020). The receptor library was made with the immunoSEQ multiplex PCR assay. TCRdb took this table from immuneACCESS and kept in-frame rearrangements with V and J called. Such tables lack part of the clones; where checked against another copy, unresolved V genes explain under half of the gap, and the rest is unexplained. This sample gives about 110,000 clones in total; roughly four fifths of them show up just once. 15% of the sample lies in the top ten. The specimen sequenced was peripheral blood. The receptors originated from a woman aged 80 or over with acute or convalescent COVID-19.

The chain is built from TRBV19 and TRBJ2-7; D is unresolved. Trimming left V 0 bases short and J 3 bases short, with 9 bases between. This CDR3 spans 14 amino acids. From germline, CDR1 is LNHDA and CDR2 SQIVND (reference sequence). The DNA for the CDR3 is TGTGCCAGTAGTATAGATCAGTGGAGCTACGAGCAGTACTTC. This codes for CASSIDQWSYEQYF.

The V and J genes are TRBV19 and TRBJ1-2; TRBD1 is a possible D gene (6 bases). V dropped 5 bases and J dropped 0 bases, with 13 bases sitting between them. CDR1 LNHDA and CDR2 SQIVND come from the germline V gene (reference sequence). CDR3 length equals 15 residues. The CDR3 nucleotides read TGTGCCAGTAGTCTGACTGACAGGCCTAACTATGGCTACACCTTC. It encodes CASSLTDRPNYGYTF.

This chain connects TRBV27 to TRBJ2-3; the D gene is possibly TRBD2 (6 bases). The CDR3 is 14 amino acids. The V gene's germline CDR1 is MNHEY and CDR2 SMNVEV (reference sequence). Trimming pared 5 bases from V and 0 bases from J, leaving 9 bases between. CDR3 coding DNA: TGTGCCAGCAGTCGGAGGGCTAGCACAGATACGCAGTATTTT. It specifies CASSRRASTDTQYF.

The chain combines TRBV5-5 with TRBJ2-7; D is possibly TRBD1 (6 bases). Between the trimmed V and J ends, which lost 3 bases and 1 base, there was a span of 14 bases. The CDR3 loop spans 15 amino acids. Germline V gene sequence: CDR1 SGHKS, CDR2 YYEKEE (reference sequence). The CDR3 region is CASSWGPTGSYEQYF. CDR3 in DNA: TGTGCCAGCAGCTGGGGGCCGACAGGATCCTACGAGCAGTACTTC.

The J gene is TRBJ2-5, the V gene TRBV28; 8 nucleotides align to TRBD2. The CDR3 contains 16 residues. V shed 7 bases and J 6 bases; nucleotides not matched to a gene: 16. The germline V gene encodes CDR1 MDHEN and CDR2 SYDVKM. The CDR3 spells CASTSVGGGAMQTQYF. The CDR3 nucleotides are TGTGCCAGCACCTCTGTCGGGGGGGGCGCGATGCAGACCCAGTACTTC.

The chain has TRBV29-1 and TRBJ1-5; D might be TRBD1 (5 bases). The CDR3 sequence is 14 residues long. CDR1 is SQVTM and CDR2 is ANQGSEA in the germline V gene. Trimming cost V 8 bases and J 8 bases, with 22 bases left between them. DNA of the CDR3: TGCAGCTGTGGCGGGACCTCAGTAGGGGAGCCCCAGCATTTT. This gives the protein CSCGGTSVGEPQHF.

This clone was recorded only once. The chain is built from TRBV4-1 and TRBJ2-3, with 9 bases that match TRBD2. CDR1 and CDR2 (germline): MGHRA, YSYEKL. The CDR3 length is 15 residues. Germline trimming cut 4 bases from V and 4 bases from J; bases unmatched to any gene: 6. This chain's CDR3 is CASSPLAGAADTQYF. CDR3 nucleotides: TGCGCCAGCAGCCCGTTAGCGGGAGCGGCAGATACGCAGTATTTT.

The V and J genes are TRBV20-1 and TRBJ2-1; maybe TRBD2 (5 bases). The CDR3 has 11 amino acids. V was trimmed by 6 bases and J by 8 bases, leaving 11 bases between them. Germline V CDR1 and CDR2: DFQATT, SNEGSKA (reference sequence). CDR3: CSAPRGDEQFF. In nucleotides, the CDR3 is TGCAGTGCCCCCCGGGGAGATGAGCAGTTCTTC.

The chain has TRBV29-1 and TRBJ2-1; TRBD2 matches 11 bases. This CDR3 has 13 residues. J lost 9 bases, V lost 7 bases, and 8 bases had no gene match. The V gene's germline CDR1 is SQVTM and CDR2 ANQGSEA. The CDR3 bases are TGCAGCGCCGGGACTAGCGGAGGCCGTGAGCAGTTCTTC. Its translation: CSAGTSGGREQFF.

This rearrangement joins TRBV5-4 to TRBJ2-7; 9 positions agree with TRBD1. The V gene end was trimmed by 4 bases and the J gene end by 2 bases; junction bases not matched to a gene: 7. Germline loops: CDR1 SGHNT, CDR2 YYREEE (reference sequence). The CDR3 totals 15 residues. CDR3 DNA sequence: TGTGCCAGCAGCCCGGGGACAGGGAGTCCCTACGAGCAGTACTTC. Protein sequence: CASSPGTGSPYEQYF.

This clone was found once. This chain uses TRBV16 with TRBJ1-2; a weak D match, TRBD1 (6 bases). Germline CDR1 KGHSY, CDR2 FQNENV. This CDR3 is 13 amino acids long. Here the CDR3 DNA reads TGTGCTTGGGGGCCGGACAAAAACTATGGCTACACCTTC. This sequence encodes CAWGPDKNYGYTF.

V and J are TRBV7-2 and TRBJ2-3; D may be TRBD1 (6 bases). V lost 2 bases and J lost 8, with 17 bases in between. This CDR3 region has 15 residues. Per germline, CDR1 SGHTA and CDR2 FQGNSA. CDR3 nucleotide sequence: TGTGCCAGCAGCTTAATTGTAGGGGCCAGGGGTACGCAGTATTTT. Its translation: CASSLIVGARGTQYF.

The chain couples TRBV2 to TRBJ2-1; TRBD2 matches at 11 bases. Germline CDR1 reads SNHLY; CDR2 reads FYNNEI. The trim removed 8 bases at V and 4 bases at J, leaving 10 bases unmatched. The CDR3 length is 16 residues. The CDR3 loop reads CASQGASGRIYNEQFF. In DNA, the CDR3 is TGTGCCAGCCAAGGCGCTAGCGGGAGGATTTACAATGAGCAGTTCTTC.

The chain has TRBV5-1 and TRBJ2-2, with TRBD2 identical over 12 bases. From germline, CDR1 is SGHRS and CDR2 YFSETQ. The trim removed 0 bases at V and 5 bases at J, leaving 2 bases unmatched. The CDR3 totals 16 residues. For the CDR3, the DNA is TGCGCCAGCAGCTTGGCCGGGACTAGCGGGACCGGGGAGCTGTTTTTT. It encodes CASSLAGTSGTGELFF. Based on the CDR3 plus reference TRBV5-1 and TRBJ2-2, the full variable domain is KAGVTQTPRYLIKTRGQQVTLSCSPISGHRSVSWYQQTPGQGLQFLFEYFSETQRNKGNFPGRFSGRQFSNSRSEMNVSTLELGDSALYLCASSLAGTSGTGELFFGEGSRLTVL.

The chain recombines TRBV6-5 with TRBJ1-2; D may be TRBD1 (5 bases). CDR3 length: 13 amino acids. Germline assignment: CDR1 MNHEY and CDR2 SVGAGI. V was clipped by 4 bases and J by 7 bases, with 13 bases between them. CDR3 residues: CASSSTGTGGYTF. As DNA, the CDR3 is TGTGCCAGCAGTTCTACAGGAACGGGTGGCTACACCTTC.

In this sample, this clone turned up once. The CDR3 here is CASSKGQGLDIQYF. CDR3 coding DNA: TGTGCCAGCAGCAAGGGACAGGGCCTAGACATTCAGTACTTC. V usage is TRBV7-9 and J usage is TRBJ2-4, with TRBD1 matching 9 bases. Germline V gene lookup returns CDR1 SEHNR and CDR2 FQNEAQ (reference sequence). The trim removed 5 bases at V and 8 bases at J, leaving 7 bases unmatched. The CDR3 totals 14 residues.

The chain has TRBV24-1 and TRBJ1-4, with D maybe TRBD1 (5 bases). The CDR3 consists of 15 residues. Germline CDR1 is KGHDR and CDR2 is SFDVKD. Trimming removed 4 bases from V and 1 base from J, with 9 bases in between. CDR3 sequence reads: CATSDSQGTNEKLFF. The CDR3 region has the DNA TGTGCCACCAGTGACTCTCAGGGAACTAATGAAAAACTGTTTTTT.